The 20 T cell receptor beta chains below come from one sample, sequenced in a study of shared clonotypes between healthy human individuals. As defined, naive CD8 cells were CD45RO-negative and positively selected for CCR7, with terminally differentiated effector memory CD45RA+ cells excluded. Produced via immunoSEQ multiplex PCR; TCRdb's table is partial and in-frame only. Altogether hundreds of thousands of clones are present, around 93% being singletons, with the ten largest covering about 25%. The source material was naive CD8+ T cells sorted from blood. The receptor source for this set is a man aged 25-40 years in good health.

The J gene is TRBJ2-2, the V gene TRBV29-1; D is undetermined. The CDR3 extends over 13 amino acids. Looked up from germline, CDR1 is SQVTM and CDR2 is ANQGSEA. V lost 7 bases to trimming and J lost 0 bases, with 9 bases between them. Written as DNA, the CDR3 is TGCAGCGGTCAGGCCGCGAACACCGGGGAGCTGTTTTTT. Its protein is CSGQAANTGELFF.

This chain links TRBV13 with TRBJ2-7, with D tentatively TRBD2 (5 bases). From germline, CDR1 is PRHDT and CDR2 FYEKMQ (reference sequence). With 3 bases removed from V and 7 bases from J, the gap between germline ends came to 10 bases. The CDR3 spans 12 residues. CDR3 residues: CASSFGRVEQYF. DNA of the CDR3: TGTGCCAGCAGCTTTGGGAGAGTTGAGCAGTACTTC.

This clone showed up just a few times. This sequence joins TRBV6-1 and TRBJ2-7; TRBD2 matches at 8 bases. Germline loops: CDR1 MNHNS, CDR2 SASEGT. Trimming removed 8 bases from V and 0 bases from J; junction bases left unmatched: 6. CDR3 size: 14 residues. The CDR3 nucleotides read TGTGCCAGCGGCCCCCTAGCGGGCTCCTACGAGCAGTACTTC. It encodes CASGPLAGSYEQYF.

The chain is built from TRBV29-1 and TRBJ1-1; D is unclear. This CDR3 spans 12 amino acids. With 7 bases removed from V and 11 bases from J, the gap between germline ends came to 20 bases. CDR1 is SQVTM and CDR2 is ANQGSEA in the germline V gene. The CDR3 bases are TGCAGCGCGGCGGCGGTCGGCCTAAACGCTTTCTTT. This gives the protein CSAAAVGLNAFF.

The chain recombines TRBV7-9 with TRBJ1-1; 9 nucleotides align to TRBD1. Germline V gives CDR1 SEHNR, CDR2 FQNEAQ (reference sequence). The CDR3 is 15 amino acids. Trimming removed 1 base from V and 5 bases from J; junction bases left unmatched: 5. CDR3 protein: CASSLGTGGWTEAFF. CDR3 nucleotide sequence: TGTGCCAGCAGCTTAGGAACAGGGGGCTGGACTGAAGCTTTCTTT.

The chain joins TRBV7-9 to TRBJ2-7; D might be TRBD1 (6 bases). Trimming stripped 5 bases from V and 4 bases from J, with 15 bases between. The CDR3 length is 14 residues. Germline V CDR1 and CDR2: SEHNR, FQNEAQ (reference sequence). This CDR3 is CASSPRTEDYEQYF. The CDR3 nucleotides are TGTGCCAGCAGCCCAAGGACAGAAGATTACGAGCAGTACTTC.

About this clone: Other DNA sequences within the sample encode an identical CDR3. The V and J genes are TRBV14 and TRBJ1-1; D not certain. The V and J ends lost 0 bases and 6 bases respectively, with 8 bases between them. The germline V gene has CDR1 SGHDN and CDR2 FVKESK. The CDR3 extends over 13 amino acids. DNA of the CDR3: TGTGCCAGCAGCCAAGATGAAGGGTCTGAAGCTTTCTTT. Its translation: CASSQDEGSEAFF. The full variable domain, with the rest looked up from reference TRBV14 and TRBJ1-1, is EAGVTQFPSHSVIEKGQTVTLRCDPISGHDNLYWYRRVMGKEIKFLLHFVKESKQDESGMPNNRFLAERTGGTYSTLKVQPAELEDSGVYFCASSQDEGSEAFFGQGTRLTVV.

The chain uses TRBV19 and TRBJ2-3; D is unresolved. The V gene's germline CDR1 is LNHDA and CDR2 SQIVND (reference sequence). Trimming took off 1 base at V and 2 bases at J, with 10 bases between the two ends. CDR3 length equals 15 residues. The CDR3 coding sequence is TGTGCCAGTAGTATAGTTGGCAGTTCCACAGATACGCAGTATTTT. Residues: CASSIVGSSTDTQYF. The full variable domain, its missing parts supplied by reference TRBV19 and TRBJ2-3, is DGGITQSPKYLFRKEGQNVTLSCEQNLNHDAMYWYRQDPGQGLRLIYYSQIVNDFQKGDIAEGYSVSREKKESFPLTVTSAQKNPTAFYLCASSIVGSSTDTQYFGPGTRLTVL.

A single count supports this clone. The chain combines TRBV29-1 with TRBJ1-1; no reliable D call. V lost 4 bases to trimming and J lost 1 base, with 7 bases between them. Per germline, CDR1 SQVTM and CDR2 ANQGSEA. This CDR3 is 12 amino acids long. The CDR3 DNA is TGCAGCGTTGTCTTGGGGAACACTGAAGCTTTCTTT. The encoded protein is CSVVLGNTEAFF.

The gene calls are TRBV11-2 and TRBJ1-1; D is unresolved. CDR1 and CDR2 (germline): SGHAT, FQNNGV. This CDR3 spans 12 amino acids. Deletions cut 2 bases from V and 7 bases from J, with 8 bases between. The CDR3 DNA reads as TGTGCCAGCAGCTTACTGGGTTTTGAAGCTTTCTTT. It encodes CASSLLGFEAFF.

A word on this clone: The sample contains more than one DNA sequence encoding this CDR3. The rearrangement joins TRBV11-3 to TRBJ2-2; D possibly corresponds to TRBD1 (6 bases). This CDR3 has 14 residues. The V end was cut by 5 bases, the J end by 1 base, with 8 bases between. Germline V lookup: CDR1 SGHNT, CDR2 YENEEA. The DNA for the CDR3 is TGTGCCAGCAGCCCGGACAGGAACACCGGGGAGCTGTTTTTT. Translating gives CASSPDRNTGELFF.

The rearrangement links TRBV5-5 to TRBJ2-3; 8 bases are a match to TRBD2. In germline, CDR1 is SGHKS, CDR2 YYEKEE (reference sequence). The CDR3 runs to 17 residues. V shed 0 bases, J shed 0 bases, and the junction held 6 bases outside the gene matches. CDR3 loop: CASSLAAAGASTDTQYF. The CDR3 DNA reads TGTGCCAGCAGCTTGGCCGCAGCGGGAGCTAGCACAGATACGCAGTATTTT.

This clone occurred once. V and J are TRBV10-3 and TRBJ2-1; D is unclear. CDR3 size: 12 residues. Germline V gene lookup returns CDR1 ENHRY and CDR2 SYGVKD. Trimming cost V 7 bases and J 7 bases, with 11 bases left between them. CDR3 protein: CAITSDGNEQFF. The CDR3, as DNA: TGTGCCATCACTTCAGACGGGAATGAGCAGTTCTTC.

V usage is TRBV13 and J usage is TRBJ2-7; 8 bases are a match to TRBD1. V shed 3 bases, J shed 1 base, and the junction held 2 bases outside the gene matches. From germline, CDR1 is PRHDT and CDR2 FYEKMQ (reference sequence). CDR3 length: 14 residues. CDR3 sequence: CASSFRTGSYEQYF. The CDR3 nucleotides read TGTGCCAGCAGCTTTCGGACAGGGTCCTACGAGCAGTACTTC.

V is TRBV9 and J is TRBJ1-2; 10 bases align to TRBD1. Germline CDR1 and CDR2: SGDLS and YYNGEE. With 3 bases clipped from V and 4 bases from J, the junction kept 6 bases outside the gene matches. There are 15 residues in the CDR3. The CDR3 protein is CASSEGTGATYGYTF. The CDR3 DNA reads TGTGCCAGCAGCGAGGGGACAGGGGCGACCTATGGCTACACCTTC.

The chain links TRBV25-1 to TRBJ1-4, with TRBD1 matching 11 bases. The V and J ends lost 6 bases and 6 bases, in that order; junction bases with no gene match: 9. The CDR3 is 16 residues long. Germline CDR1 and CDR2: MGHDK and SYGVNS. CDR3 sequence: CASRRTGGAFDEKLFF. The CDR3 nucleotides are TGTGCCAGCAGAAGGACAGGGGGCGCCTTTGATGAAAAACTGTTTTTT.

The chain uses TRBV5-4 and TRBJ2-7; unclear D gene. V was shortened by 4 bases and J by 5 bases, with 16 bases between the two germline ends. The length of the CDR3 is 14 residues. Germline-derived CDR1 and CDR2 are SGHNT and YYREEE (reference sequence). CDR3 sequence (DNA): TGTGCCAGCAGCGACGGGCCCCAGCCCGACGAGCAGTACTTC. This translates into CASSDGPQPDEQYF.

The chain combines TRBV5-8 with TRBJ2-1; maybe TRBD1 (6 bases). The CDR3 consists of 15 residues. V lost 4 bases and J 8 bases, leaving 19 bases between the germline ends. Germline values: CDR1 SGHTS, CDR2 YDEGEE. For the CDR3, the DNA is TGTGCCAGCAGCCTAGGGGGAGTAAAGTCCCATGAGCAGTTCTTC. Its translation is CASSLGGVKSHEQFF.

The chain uses TRBV14 and TRBJ2-5; D gene unclear. Trimming left V 3 bases short and J 1 base short, with 27 bases between. CDR1 SGHDN and CDR2 FVKESK come from the germline V gene. This CDR3 spans 20 amino acids. The CDR3 DNA reads TGTGCCAGCAGCCAGGCCCGTGGTGTACTTGGGGAAGAAGGCCAAGAGACCCAGTACTTC. The encoded protein is CASSQARGVLGEEGQETQYF.

V and J are TRBV6-5 and TRBJ2-2; perhaps TRBD2 as D (5 bases). The germline V gene has CDR1 MNHEY and CDR2 SVGAGI. The V gene lost 3 bases and the J gene lost 6 bases, with 14 bases spanning the gap. The CDR3 totals 15 residues. The DNA of the CDR3 is TGTGCCAGCAGTTATACAAATACAGCGGCCGGGGAGCTGTTTTTT. It is translated as CASSYTNTAAGELFF.